These 13 T cell receptor beta chains originate from one sample sequenced in a study of T cell responses to AZD1222 COVID-19 vaccine. Sequenced by immunoSEQ multiplex PCR; TCRdb stores in-frame clones only, minus some. This sample has about 64,000 clones; about 89% occur once, and the top ten carry over 5.5%. Sequencing was performed on peripheral blood, taken 28 days after the second dose of the MenACWY control vaccine. The receptor set was obtained from an adult who received the MenACWY meningococcal vaccine as a control.

V usage is TRBV19 and J usage is TRBJ1-1; possible D gene TRBD1, 5 bases. The CDR3 has 16 residues. Trimming left V 5 bases short and J 6 bases short, with 22 bases between. Germline V gene lookup returns CDR1 LNHDA and CDR2 SQIVND (reference sequence). CDR3 nucleotide sequence: TGTGCCAGTAGTCACCGGGTGTCTGGGACGGGTCCTGAAGCTTTCTTT. Residues: CASSHRVSGTGPEAFF.

The CDR3 DNA reads as TGTGCCAGCAGCCAGGCTCGGACAGGGGCAAGCAATCAGCCCCAGCATTTT. Translation gives CASSQARTGASNQPQHF. The V call is TRBV2, the J call TRBJ1-5; 9 bases are a match to TRBD1. Trimming removed 6 bases from V and 1 base from J; junction bases left unmatched: 10. Per germline, CDR1 SNHLY and CDR2 FYNNEI. CDR3 length: 17 residues.

The rearrangement links TRBV4-1 to TRBJ1-3; no reliable D call. Deletions cut 0 bases from V and 0 bases from J, with 18 bases between. CDR3 size: 19 residues. Germline V gives CDR1 MGHRA, CDR2 YSYEKL. This CDR3 is CASSQDLILGTASGNTIYF. Written as DNA, the CDR3 is TGCGCCAGCAGCCAAGATCTTATATTGGGAACGGCCTCTGGAAACACCATATATTTT.

The J gene is TRBJ1-1, the V gene TRBV29-1; no firm D call. Trimming shortened V by 6 bases and J by 0 bases, and 11 bases separated the two germline ends. This CDR3 is 13 amino acids long. The germline CDR1 and CDR2 sequences are SQVTM and ANQGSEA. The DNA of the CDR3 is TGCAGCGTCGTTCAGCAGATGAACACTGAAGCTTTCTTT. It codes for CSVVQQMNTEAFF.

The chain joins TRBV7-2 to TRBJ2-7, with 7 bases lining up with TRBD1. With V trimmed by 5 bases and J by 6 bases, 13 bases remained unmatched. The CDR3 consists of 15 residues. Per the germline V gene, CDR1 is SGHTA and CDR2 is FQGNSA. The CDR3 DNA reads as TGTGCCAGCAGCCAAAAAGGGGGCAGGTTTAGCGAGCAGTACTTC. Amino acids: CASSQKGGRFSEQYF.

The V and J genes are TRBV10-1 and TRBJ2-1; the match to TRBD2 covers 9 bases. CDR3 length: 16 residues. V shed 3 bases and J 8 bases; nucleotides not matched to a gene: 11. The germline gives CDR1 WNHNN, CDR2 SYGVQD (reference sequence). The CDR3 here is CASSDPGTSTADEQFF. CDR3 bases: TGCGCCAGCAGTGACCCCGGGACTAGCACCGCCGATGAGCAGTTCTTC.

The gene calls are TRBV30 and TRBJ2-7; 8 nucleotides line up with TRBD2. The ends lost 3 bases at V and 2 bases at J; junction bases unmatched: 6. The CDR3 covers 14 residues. The V gene's germline CDR1 is GTSNPN and CDR2 SVGIG (reference sequence). CDR3 nucleotides: TGTGCCTGGAGGGCTCGCGGGGGGCCCTACGAGCAGTACTTC. Encoded protein: CAWRARGGPYEQYF.

This chain connects TRBV15 to TRBJ1-6; 9 nucleotides match TRBD1. The CDR3 runs to 18 residues. The ends lost 0 bases at V and 7 bases at J; junction bases unmatched: 10. The germline V gene encodes CDR1 LNHNV and CDR2 YYDKDF (reference sequence). In DNA form, the CDR3 reads TGTGCCACCAGCAGAGATTACGGACAGGGGATGGGAAATTCACCCCTCCACTTT. Encoded protein: CATSRDYGQGMGNSPLHF.

V gene TRBV5-6 combines with J gene TRBJ1-5; D gene unclear. Germline assignment: CDR1 SGHDT and CDR2 YYEEEE. CDR3 length equals 14 residues. Trimming removed 0 bases from V and 6 bases from J, with 10 bases in between. CDR3 nucleotide sequence: TGTGCCAGCAGCTTGGCCGGAGGGCCTCAGCCCCAGCATTTT. Encoded protein: CASSLAGGPQPQHF. The full variable domain, with the rest looked up from reference TRBV5-6 and TRBJ1-5, is DAGVTQSPTHLIKTRGQQVTLRCSPKSGHDTVSWYQQALGQGPQFIFQYYEEEERQRGNFPDRFSGHQFPNYSSELNVNALLLGDSALYLCASSLAGGPQPQHFGDGTRLSIL.

Only one count was recorded for this clone. The chain combines TRBV28 with TRBJ2-1; D call uncertain. V was shortened by 3 bases and J by 4 bases, with 4 bases between the two germline ends. CDR1 is MDHEN and CDR2 is SYDVKM in the germline V gene. The CDR3 covers 12 residues. The CDR3 region has the DNA TGTGCCAGCAGTTTTAGGTACAATGAGCAGTTCTTC. Its translation is CASSFRYNEQFF.

V and J are TRBV5-4 and TRBJ2-1; D uncertain. The germline gives CDR1 SGHNT, CDR2 YYREEE (reference sequence). The V and J ends lost 4 bases and 8 bases respectively, with 13 bases between them. This CDR3 has 13 residues. CDR3 in DNA: TGTGCCAGCAGCCTACCTCTTAAGGATGAGCAGTTCTTC. Amino acids: CASSLPLKDEQFF.

The V call is TRBV4-2, the J call TRBJ2-7; TRBD1 agrees at 7 bases. CDR3 length equals 13 residues. CDR1 and CDR2 (germline): LGHNA, YNFKEQ. V shed 5 bases, J shed 3 bases, and the junction held 4 bases outside the gene matches. CDR3 coding DNA: TGTGCCAGCAGCTTCGACAGGGTCTACGAGCAGTACTTC. It specifies CASSFDRVYEQYF.

This chain uses TRBV27 with TRBJ1-1; D is uncertain. The germline gives CDR1 MNHEY, CDR2 SMNVEV (reference sequence). Between the trimmed V and J ends, which lost 5 bases and 0 bases, there was a span of 13 bases. The CDR3 loop spans 15 amino acids. The CDR3 DNA reads as TGTGCCAGCAGTACCTCCCAGATCATGAACACTGAAGCTTTCTTT. Protein product: CASSTSQIMNTEAFF.